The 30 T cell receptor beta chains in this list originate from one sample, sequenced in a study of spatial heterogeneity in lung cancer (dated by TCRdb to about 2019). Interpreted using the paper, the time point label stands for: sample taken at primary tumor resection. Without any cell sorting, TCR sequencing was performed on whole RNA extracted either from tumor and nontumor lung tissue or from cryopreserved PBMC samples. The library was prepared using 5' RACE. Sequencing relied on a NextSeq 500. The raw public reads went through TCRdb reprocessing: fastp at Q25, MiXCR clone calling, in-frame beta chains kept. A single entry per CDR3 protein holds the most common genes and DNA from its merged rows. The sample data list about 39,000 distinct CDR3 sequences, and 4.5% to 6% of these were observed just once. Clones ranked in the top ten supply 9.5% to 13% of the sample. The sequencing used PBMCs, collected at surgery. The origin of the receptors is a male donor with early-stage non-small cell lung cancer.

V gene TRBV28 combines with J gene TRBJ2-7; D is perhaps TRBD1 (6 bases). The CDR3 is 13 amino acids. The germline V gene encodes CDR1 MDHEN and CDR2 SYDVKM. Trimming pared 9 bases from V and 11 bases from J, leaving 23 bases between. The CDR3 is CARINGQPAGEYF. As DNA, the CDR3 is TGTGCCAGAATAAACGGACAGCCCGCCGGGGAGTACTTC.

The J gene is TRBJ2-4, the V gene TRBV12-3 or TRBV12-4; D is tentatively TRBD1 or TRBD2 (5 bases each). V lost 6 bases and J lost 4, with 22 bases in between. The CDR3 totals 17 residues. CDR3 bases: TGTGCCAGCAGGGTATTATCTACCGGGGCAGGGAAAAACATTCAGTACTTC. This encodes CASRVLSTGAGKNIQYF.

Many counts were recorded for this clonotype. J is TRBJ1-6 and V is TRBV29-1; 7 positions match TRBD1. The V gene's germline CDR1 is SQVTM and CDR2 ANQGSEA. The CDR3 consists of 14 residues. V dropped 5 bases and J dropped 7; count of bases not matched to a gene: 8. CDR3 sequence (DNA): TGCAGCGTTCAAAGGGACAGACAGAATTCACCCCTCCACTTT. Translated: CSVQRDRQNSPLHF.

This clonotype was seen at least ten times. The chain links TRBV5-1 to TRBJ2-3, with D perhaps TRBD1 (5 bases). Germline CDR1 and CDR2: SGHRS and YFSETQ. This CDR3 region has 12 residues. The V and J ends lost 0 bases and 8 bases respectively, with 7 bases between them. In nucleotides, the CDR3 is TGCGCCAGCAGCTTGGACCAGGGTACGCAGTATTTT. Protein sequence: CASSLDQGTQYF.

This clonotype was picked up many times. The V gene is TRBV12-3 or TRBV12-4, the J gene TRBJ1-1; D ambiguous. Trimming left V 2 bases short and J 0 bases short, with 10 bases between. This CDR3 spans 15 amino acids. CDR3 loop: CASSLQGSMNTEAFF. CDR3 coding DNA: TGTGCCAGCAGTTTACAAGGCAGCATGAACACTGAAGCTTTCTTT.

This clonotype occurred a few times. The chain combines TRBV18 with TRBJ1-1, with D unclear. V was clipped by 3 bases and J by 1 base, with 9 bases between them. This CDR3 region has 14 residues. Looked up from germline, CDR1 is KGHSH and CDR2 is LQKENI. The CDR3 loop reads CASSPRQSNTEAFF. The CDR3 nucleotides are TGTGCCAGCTCACCCAGGCAGTCGAACACTGAAGCTTTCTTT.

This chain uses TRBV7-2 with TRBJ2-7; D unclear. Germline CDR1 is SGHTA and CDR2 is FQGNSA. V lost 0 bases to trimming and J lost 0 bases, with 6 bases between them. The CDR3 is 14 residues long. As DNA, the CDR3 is TGTGCCAGCAGCTTAGCGGGGAACTCCTACGAGCAGTACTTC. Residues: CASSLAGNSYEQYF.

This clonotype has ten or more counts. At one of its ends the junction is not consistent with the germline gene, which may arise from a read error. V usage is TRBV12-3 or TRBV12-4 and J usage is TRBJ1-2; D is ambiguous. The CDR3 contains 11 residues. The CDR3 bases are TGTGCCAGCAGGTTAGGCTATGGCTACACCTTC. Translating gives CASRLGYGYTF.

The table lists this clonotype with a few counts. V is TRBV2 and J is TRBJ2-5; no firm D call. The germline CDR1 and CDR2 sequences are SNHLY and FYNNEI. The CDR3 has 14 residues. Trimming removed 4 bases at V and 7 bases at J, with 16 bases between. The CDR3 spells CASSGSLTRLTQYF. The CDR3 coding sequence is TGTGCCAGCAGTGGAAGTCTAACGAGATTGACCCAGTACTTC. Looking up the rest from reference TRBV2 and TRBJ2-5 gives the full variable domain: EPEVTQTPSHQVTQMGQEVILRCVPISNHLYFYWYRQILGQKVEFLVSFYNNEISEKSEIFDDQFSVERPDGSNFTLKIRSTKLEDSAMYFCASSGSLTRLTQYFGPGTRLLVL.

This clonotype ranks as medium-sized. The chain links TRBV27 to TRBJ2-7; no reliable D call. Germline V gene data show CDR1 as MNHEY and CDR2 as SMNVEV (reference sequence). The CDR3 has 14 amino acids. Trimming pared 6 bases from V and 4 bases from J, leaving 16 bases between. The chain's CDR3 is CASRTVTRGYEQYF. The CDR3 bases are TGTGCCAGCAGAACAGTGACAAGAGGATACGAGCAGTACTTC.

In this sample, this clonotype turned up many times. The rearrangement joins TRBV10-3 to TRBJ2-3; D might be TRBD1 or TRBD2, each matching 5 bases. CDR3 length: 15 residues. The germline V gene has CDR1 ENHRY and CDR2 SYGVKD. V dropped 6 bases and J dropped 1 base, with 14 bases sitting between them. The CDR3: CAIRGTTRRTDTQYF. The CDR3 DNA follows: TGTGCCATCAGGGGGACGACGCGCCGCACAGATACGCAGTATTTT.

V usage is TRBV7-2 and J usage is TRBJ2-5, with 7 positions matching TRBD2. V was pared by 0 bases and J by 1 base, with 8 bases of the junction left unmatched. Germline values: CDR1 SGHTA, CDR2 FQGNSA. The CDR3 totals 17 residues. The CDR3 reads CASSLAIQRGLQETQYF. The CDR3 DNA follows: TGTGCCAGCAGCTTAGCGATTCAGCGGGGCCTCCAAGAGACCCAGTACTTC.

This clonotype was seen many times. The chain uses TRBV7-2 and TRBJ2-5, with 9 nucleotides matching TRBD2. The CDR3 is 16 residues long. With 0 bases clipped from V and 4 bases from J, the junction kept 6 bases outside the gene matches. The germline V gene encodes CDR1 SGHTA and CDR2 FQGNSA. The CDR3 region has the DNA TGTGCCAGCAGCTTAGCTGGCGGGGGGGCCAGAGAGACCCAGTACTTC. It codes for CASSLAGGGARETQYF.

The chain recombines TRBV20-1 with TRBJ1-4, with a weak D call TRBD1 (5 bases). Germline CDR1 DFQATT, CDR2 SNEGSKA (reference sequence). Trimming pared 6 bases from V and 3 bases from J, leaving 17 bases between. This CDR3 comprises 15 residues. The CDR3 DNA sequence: TGCAGTGCCAAGCCCCAAGGGGCGGCTAATGAAAAACTGTTTTTT. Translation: CSAKPQGAANEKLFF.

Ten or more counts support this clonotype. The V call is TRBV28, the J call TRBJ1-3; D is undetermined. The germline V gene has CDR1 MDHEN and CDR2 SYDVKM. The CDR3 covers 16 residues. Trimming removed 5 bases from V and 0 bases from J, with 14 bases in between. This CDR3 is CASSVFRVLSGNTIYF. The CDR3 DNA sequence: TGTGCCAGCAGTGTTTTTAGGGTTCTCTCTGGAAACACCATATATTTT.

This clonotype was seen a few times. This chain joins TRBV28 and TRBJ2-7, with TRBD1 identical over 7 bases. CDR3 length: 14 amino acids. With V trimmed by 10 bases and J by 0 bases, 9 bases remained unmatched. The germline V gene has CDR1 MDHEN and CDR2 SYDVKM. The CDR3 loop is CATLTRDSSYEQYF. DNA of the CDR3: TGTGCCACCTTAACCCGGGACAGCTCCTACGAGCAGTACTTC.

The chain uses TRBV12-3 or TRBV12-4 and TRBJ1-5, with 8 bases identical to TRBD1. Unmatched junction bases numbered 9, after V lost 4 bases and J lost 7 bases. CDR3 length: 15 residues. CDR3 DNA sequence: TGTGCCAGCAGTTCCGCCGGGACAGGTCGACAGCCCCAGCATTTT. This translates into CASSSAGTGRQPQHF.

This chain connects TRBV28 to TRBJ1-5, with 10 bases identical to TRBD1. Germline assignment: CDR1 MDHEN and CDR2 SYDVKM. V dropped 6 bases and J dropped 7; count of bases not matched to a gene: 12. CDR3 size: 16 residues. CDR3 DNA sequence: TGTGCCAGCAGAAAAAACCGGGACAGGGGAGGACAGCCCCAGCATTTT. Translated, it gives CASRKNRDRGGQPQHF. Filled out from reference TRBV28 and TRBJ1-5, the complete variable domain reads DVKVTQSSRYLVKRTGEKVFLECVQDMDHENMFWYRQDPGLGLRLIYFSYDVKMKEKGDIPEGYSVSREKKERFSLILESASTNQTSMYLCASRKNRDRGGQPQHFGDGTRLSIL.

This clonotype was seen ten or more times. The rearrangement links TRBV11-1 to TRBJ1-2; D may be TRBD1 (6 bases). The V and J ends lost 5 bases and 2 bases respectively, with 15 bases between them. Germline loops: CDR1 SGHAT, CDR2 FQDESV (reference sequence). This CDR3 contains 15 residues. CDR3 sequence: CASSPTRGFNYGYTF. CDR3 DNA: TGTGCCAGCAGCCCCACAAGGGGGTTCAACTATGGCTACACCTTC.

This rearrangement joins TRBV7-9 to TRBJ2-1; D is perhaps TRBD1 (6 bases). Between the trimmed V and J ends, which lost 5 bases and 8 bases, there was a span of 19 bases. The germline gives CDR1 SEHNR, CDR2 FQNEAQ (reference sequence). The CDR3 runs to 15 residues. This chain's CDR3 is CASSPTIGRGHEQFF. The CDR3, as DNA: TGTGCCAGCAGCCCTACAATAGGCAGGGGACATGAGCAGTTCTTC.

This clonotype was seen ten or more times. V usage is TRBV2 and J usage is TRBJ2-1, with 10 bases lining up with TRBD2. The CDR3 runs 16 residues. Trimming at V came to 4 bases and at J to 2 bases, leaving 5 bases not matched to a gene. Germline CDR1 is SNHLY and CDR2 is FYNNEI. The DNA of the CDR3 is TGTGCCAGCAGTGGCGGACTAGCGGCCCCCTACAATGAGCAGTTCTTC. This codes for CASSGGLAAPYNEQFF.

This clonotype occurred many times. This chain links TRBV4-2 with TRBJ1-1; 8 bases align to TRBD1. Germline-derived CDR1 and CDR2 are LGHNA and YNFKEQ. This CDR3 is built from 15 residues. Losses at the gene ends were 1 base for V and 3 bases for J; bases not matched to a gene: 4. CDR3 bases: TGTGCCAGCAGCCAAGGTCGGACAGGGTACACTGAAGCTTTCTTT. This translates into CASSQGRTGYTEAFF.

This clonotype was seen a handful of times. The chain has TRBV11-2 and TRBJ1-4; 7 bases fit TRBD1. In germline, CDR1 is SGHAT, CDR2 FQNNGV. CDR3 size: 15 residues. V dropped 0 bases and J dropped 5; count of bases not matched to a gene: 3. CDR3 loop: CASSLEGQSNEKLFF. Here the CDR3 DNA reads TGTGCCAGCAGCTTAGAGGGACAGTCAAATGAAAAACTGTTTTTT. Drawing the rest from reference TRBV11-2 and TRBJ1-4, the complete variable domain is EAGVAQSPRYKIIEKRQSVAFWCNPISGHATLYWYQQILGQGPKLLIQFQNNGVVDDSQLPKDRFSAERLKGVDSTLKIQPAKLEDSAVYLCASSLEGQSNEKLFFGSGTQLSVL.

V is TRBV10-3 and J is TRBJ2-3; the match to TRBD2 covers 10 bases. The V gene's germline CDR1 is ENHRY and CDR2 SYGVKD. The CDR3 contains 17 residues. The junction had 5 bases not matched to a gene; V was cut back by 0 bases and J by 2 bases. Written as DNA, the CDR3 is TGTGCCATCAGTGAGTCGGGTAGCGGGGGGCTCACAGATACGCAGTATTTT. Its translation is CAISESGSGGLTDTQYF.

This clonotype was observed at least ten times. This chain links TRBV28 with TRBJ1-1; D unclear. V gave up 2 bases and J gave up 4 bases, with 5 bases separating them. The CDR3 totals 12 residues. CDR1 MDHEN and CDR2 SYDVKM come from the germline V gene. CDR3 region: CASSLIFTEAFF. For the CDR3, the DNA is TGTGCCAGCAGTTTAATTTTCACTGAAGCTTTCTTT. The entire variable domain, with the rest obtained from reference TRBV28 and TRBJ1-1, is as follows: DVKVTQSSRYLVKRTGEKVFLECVQDMDHENMFWYRQDPGLGLRLIYFSYDVKMKEKGDIPEGYSVSREKKERFSLILESASTNQTSMYLCASSLIFTEAFFGQGTRLTVV.

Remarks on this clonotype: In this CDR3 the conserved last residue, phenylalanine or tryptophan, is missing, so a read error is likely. The CDR3 nucleotides are TGTGCCTGGAAGAGGGGATACACTGAAGCTTTCCTT. It is translated as CAWKRGYTEAFL. The genes are TRBV30 and TRBJ1-1, with D possibly TRBD1 on 5 matching bases. From germline, CDR1 is GTSNPN and CDR2 SVGIG (reference sequence). This CDR3 is 12 amino acids long. V dropped 4 bases and J dropped 3 bases, with 9 bases sitting between them.

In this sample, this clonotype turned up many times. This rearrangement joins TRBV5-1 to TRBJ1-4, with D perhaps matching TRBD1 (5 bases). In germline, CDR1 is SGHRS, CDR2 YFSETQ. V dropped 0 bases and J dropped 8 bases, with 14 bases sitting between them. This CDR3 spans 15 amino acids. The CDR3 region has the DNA TGCGCCAGCAGCTTGGCGTTGGGGCTGGGGGAAAAACTGTTTTTT. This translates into CASSLALGLGEKLFF. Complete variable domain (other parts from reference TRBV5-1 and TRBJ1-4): KAGVTQTPRYLIKTRGQQVTLSCSPISGHRSVSWYQQTPGQGLQFLFEYFSETQRNKGNFPGRFSGRQFSNSRSEMNVSTLELGDSALYLCASSLALGLGEKLFFGSGTQLSVL.

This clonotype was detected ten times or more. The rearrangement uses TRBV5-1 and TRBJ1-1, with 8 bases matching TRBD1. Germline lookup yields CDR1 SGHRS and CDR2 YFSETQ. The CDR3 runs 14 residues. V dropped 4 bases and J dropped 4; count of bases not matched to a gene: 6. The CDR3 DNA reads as TGCGCCAGCAGCACCGGGACAGGCCTCACTGAAGCTTTCTTT. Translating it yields CASSTGTGLTEAFF.

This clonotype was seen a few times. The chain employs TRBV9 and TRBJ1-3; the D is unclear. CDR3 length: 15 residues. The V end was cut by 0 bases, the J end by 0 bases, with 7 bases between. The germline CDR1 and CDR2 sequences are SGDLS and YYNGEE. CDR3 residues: CASSVATSSGNTIYF. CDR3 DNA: TGTGCCAGCAGCGTAGCCACTAGCTCTGGAAACACCATATATTTT.

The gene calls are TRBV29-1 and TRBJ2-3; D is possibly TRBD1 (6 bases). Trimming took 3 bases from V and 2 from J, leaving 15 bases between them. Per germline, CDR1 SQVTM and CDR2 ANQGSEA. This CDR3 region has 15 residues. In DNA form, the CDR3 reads TGCAGCGTTGAGGGAAAGTGGGGGCTCACAGATACGCAGTATTTT. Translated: CSVEGKWGLTDTQYF.